This T cell receptor beta chain comes out of a study of technical replicates of blood from a few donors. The CDR3 covers 13 residues. The V and J ends lost 4 bases and 7 bases respectively, with 13 bases between them. CDR1 and CDR2 from the germline V gene are MDHEN and SYDVKM. This table comes from immunoSEQ multiplex PCR, and its TCRdb copy is limited to in-frame clones, with some not included. This table holds tens of thousands of clones, around 94% found once. The source is a human donor in good health. Sequencing was performed on T cells isolated from PBMCs. J is TRBJ1-1 and V is TRBV28; no firm D call. The CDR3 DNA reads as TGTGCCAGCAGTTCCCGACGGCCGGGTGAAGCTTTCTTT. This sequence encodes CASSSRRPGEAFF.